This T cell receptor beta chain was identified in a study of cytomegalovirus exposure and HLA in healthy donors. Amplification used 60 Vbeta primers and 13 Jbeta primers. TCRdb's table, derived via immunoSEQ multiplex PCR, lists solely in-frame clones and lacks some. The repertoire holds around 150,000 clones, over 70% seen once, with around 1.6% in the top ten. The germline CDR1 and CDR2 sequences are MNHNS and SASEGT. Trimming removed 2 bases at V and 2 bases at J, with 16 bases between. This CDR3 contains 18 residues. The chain combines TRBV6-1 with TRBJ1-6; TRBD1 is a possible D gene (5 bases). The TCR was taken from a woman between 18 and 29 years old in good health and CMV-seronegative. Sequences were obtained from PBMCs. The CDR3 protein is CASSEIGGTRTYNSPLHF. In DNA form, the CDR3 reads TGTGCCAGCAGTGAAATTGGGGGGACGCGAACCTATAATTCACCCCTCCACTTT.